Below are 23 T cell receptor beta chains sequenced from a single sample in a study of blood T cell repertoires in COVID-19. Sequencing was performed with immunoSEQ multiplex PCR; in TCRdb, only in-frame clones are kept and a portion is missing. The table lists 120,000 or so clones, over 85% of them singletons. The sequenced material came from peripheral blood. Receptors originate from a man aged 50-60 years with active COVID-19.

The V gene is TRBV7-9, the J gene TRBJ2-7; D gene uncertain. Trimming removed 3 bases at V and 0 bases at J, with 9 bases between. This CDR3 is 14 amino acids long. Germline V gives CDR1 SEHNR, CDR2 FQNEAQ (reference sequence). The CDR3 sequence is CASSFEVPSYEQYF. DNA for the CDR3: TGTGCCAGCAGCTTCGAGGTCCCCTCCTACGAGCAGTACTTC. Drawing the rest from reference TRBV7-9 and TRBJ2-7, the complete variable domain is DTGVSQNPRHKITKRGQNVTFRCDPISEHNRLYWYRQTLGQGPEFLTYFQNEAQLEKSRLLSDRFSAERPKGSFSTLEIQRTEQGDSAMYLCASSFEVPSYEQYFGPGTRLTVT.

V usage is TRBV11-2 and J usage is TRBJ2-3; 9 nucleotides match TRBD2. The CDR3 has 15 amino acids. Germline V CDR1 and CDR2: SGHAT, FQNNGV. With 0 bases clipped from V and 8 bases from J, the junction kept 6 bases outside the gene matches. In DNA form, the CDR3 reads TGTGCCAGCAGCTTAGAGTCGCGGGAGGGGGCTACGCAGTATTTT. It translates to CASSLESREGATQYF.

The chain carries TRBV29-1 and TRBJ1-2; D not certain. Trimming shortened V by 8 bases and J by 7 bases, and 17 bases separated the two germline ends. This CDR3 spans 12 amino acids. Germline V lookup: CDR1 SQVTM, CDR2 ANQGSEA. CDR3 DNA sequence: TGCAGCTCCCCCGGGGTGATGGGTGGCTACACCTTC. Protein: CSSPGVMGGYTF.

The gene calls are TRBV6-6 and TRBJ2-7; 8 bases align to TRBD2. CDR3 length: 15 amino acids. The junction had 14 bases not matched to a gene; V was cut back by 8 bases and J by 5 bases. Germline V gives CDR1 MNHNY, CDR2 SVGAGI (reference sequence). The CDR3 sequence: CASRGGGGTTDEQYF. DNA of the CDR3: TGTGCCAGCCGGGGGGGCGGGGGGACGACTGACGAGCAGTACTTC.

The chain uses TRBV19 and TRBJ1-1; TRBD1 aligns across 9 bases. CDR3 length: 16 residues. With V trimmed by 9 bases and J by 4 bases, 15 bases remained unmatched. Germline CDR1 is LNHDA and CDR2 is SQIVND (reference sequence). CDR3 in DNA: TGTGCCAGCAGAACAGGGGGCGTCTTAAAGGGCACTGAAGCTTTCTTT. Its translation: CASRTGGVLKGTEAFF.

The chain links TRBV9 to TRBJ2-1, with 9 bases aligning to TRBD1. Losses at the gene ends were 4 bases for V and 7 bases for J; bases not matched to a gene: 15. The CDR3 has 17 residues. Germline CDR1 reads SGDLS; CDR2 reads YYNGEE. CDR3 DNA: TGTGCCAGCAGCCTCCTCACGGGGACAGGGAATAAAAATGAGCAGTTCTTC. It specifies CASSLLTGTGNKNEQFF.

The chain carries TRBV5-1 and TRBJ2-3, with 8 bases aligning to TRBD2. CDR1 is SGHRS, CDR2 YFSETQ, per germline. J was trimmed by 0 bases and V by 5 bases; bases with no gene match: 11. The CDR3 length is 17 residues. The CDR3 DNA sequence: TGCGCCAGCAGTGGAGGAGGGCCGGGAGGGAGCACAGATACGCAGTATTTT. Translation gives CASSGGGPGGSTDTQYF.

The rearrangement links TRBV24-1 to TRBJ2-2; 8 positions agree with TRBD2. The CDR3 runs to 16 residues. Germline CDR1 reads KGHDR; CDR2 reads SFDVKD. Germline trimming cut 9 bases from V and 5 bases from J; bases unmatched to any gene: 13. CDR3 amino acids: CATGGLAGGVTGELFF. CDR3 in DNA: TGTGCCACCGGAGGACTAGCCGGAGGCGTTACCGGGGAGCTGTTTTTT.

The genes are TRBV15 and TRBJ2-2; tentatively, D is TRBD2 (5 bases). Germline-derived CDR1 and CDR2 are LNHNV and YYDKDF (reference sequence). With 5 bases removed from V and 0 bases from J, the gap between germline ends came to 13 bases. CDR3 length equals 16 residues. The CDR3 region is CATSGHGVANTGELFF. CDR3 nucleotide sequence: TGTGCCACCAGCGGCCACGGGGTGGCGAACACCGGGGAGCTGTTTTTT.

This rearrangement joins TRBV2 to TRBJ1-1; no clear D gene. The germline CDR1 and CDR2 sequences are SNHLY and FYNNEI. V lost 6 bases to trimming and J lost 0 bases, with 11 bases between them. There are 14 residues in the CDR3. CDR3: CASSQQRMNTEAFF. CDR3 coding DNA: TGTGCCAGCAGCCAACAGAGAATGAACACTGAAGCTTTCTTT.

The V and J genes are TRBV10-3 and TRBJ2-3, with 10 nucleotides matching TRBD2. Germline trimming cut 6 bases from V and 1 base from J; bases unmatched to any gene: 4. Germline V CDR1 and CDR2: ENHRY, SYGVKD. The CDR3 has 15 residues. The CDR3 region has the DNA TGTGCCATCAGCGTCACTAGCGGGGGCACAGATACGCAGTATTTT. This sequence encodes CAISVTSGGTDTQYF.

The rearrangement uses TRBV19 and TRBJ2-7, with 8 bases matching TRBD2. The length of the CDR3 is 12 residues. The J segment lost 2 bases and the V segment lost 10 bases, leaving 4 bases of the junction unmatched. Per germline, CDR1 LNHDA and CDR2 SQIVND (reference sequence). CDR3 coding DNA: TGTGCCACTGCCGGGGGGGCCTACGAGCAGTACTTC. Amino acid sequence: CATAGGAYEQYF.

The V gene is TRBV5-1, the J gene TRBJ2-3; TRBD2 aligns across 12 bases. The germline V gene has CDR1 SGHRS and CDR2 YFSETQ. This CDR3 contains 18 residues. Trimming removed 0 bases from V and 2 bases from J; junction bases left unmatched: 7. CDR3 coding DNA: TGCGCCAGCAGCTTGGGCCCGACTAGCGGGGGAGTCACAGATACGCAGTATTTT. Residues: CASSLGPTSGGVTDTQYF.

This clone was observed a few times. The chain couples TRBV2 to TRBJ1-4; D possibly corresponds to TRBD1 (6 bases). The CDR3 contains 15 residues. The V end was cut by 6 bases, the J end by 0 bases, with 11 bases between. The germline gives CDR1 SNHLY, CDR2 FYNNEI. The CDR3 reads CASRRTAATNEKLFF. The DNA of the CDR3 is TGTGCCAGCAGGCGGACAGCTGCAACTAATGAAAAACTGTTTTTT.

V usage is TRBV9 and J usage is TRBJ1-1; D is uncertain. From germline, CDR1 is SGDLS and CDR2 YYNGEE. V was clipped by 3 bases and J by 2 bases, with 8 bases between them. The CDR3 is 13 residues long. The CDR3 is CASSAPGNTEAFF. CDR3 bases: TGTGCCAGCAGCGCTCCAGGCAACACTGAAGCTTTCTTT.

The chain joins TRBV6-5 to TRBJ1-6; TRBD1 aligns across 7 bases. The CDR3 spans 15 residues. The germline V gene has CDR1 MNHEY and CDR2 SVGAGI. V lost 4 bases, J lost 9 bases, and 9 bases stayed unmatched. CDR3 protein: CASSSYPGGGSPLHF. The CDR3 region has the DNA TGTGCCAGCAGTTCATACCCAGGGGGTGGTTCACCCCTCCACTTT.

This chain joins TRBV7-2 and TRBJ2-3; TRBD2 matches 10 bases. Looked up from germline, CDR1 is SGHTA and CDR2 is FQGNSA. V gave up 0 bases and J gave up 6 bases; unmatched junction bases: 3. The CDR3 covers 15 residues. In DNA form, the CDR3 reads TGTGCCAGCAGCTTAGCTGGGACTAGCGTTGATACGCAGTATTTT. Its translation: CASSLAGTSVDTQYF.

This CDR3 reads CASSPGGGGGRGEQYF. CDR3 DNA: TGTGCCAGCAGCCCCGGGGGAGGGGGAGGAAGAGGCGAGCAGTACTTC. V and J are TRBV7-3 and TRBJ2-7, with a tentative D call TRBD2 (7 bases). V lost 5 bases and J 6 bases, leaving 23 bases between the germline ends. The CDR3 consists of 16 residues. Germline CDR1 is SGHTA and CDR2 is FQGTGA.

This sequence joins TRBV7-3 and TRBJ2-1; 8 bases fit TRBD2. Looked up from germline, CDR1 is SGHTA and CDR2 is FQGTGA. CDR3 length: 16 residues. With 3 bases clipped from V and 5 bases from J, the junction kept 9 bases outside the gene matches. Written as DNA, the CDR3 is TGTGCCAGCAGCTTTCGTAGCGGGGCGGGCCACAATGAGCAGTTCTTC. It encodes CASSFRSGAGHNEQFF.

The V and J genes are TRBV5-6 and TRBJ2-7, with D perhaps matching TRBD2 (6 bases). CDR1 SGHDT and CDR2 YYEEEE come from the germline V gene. The CDR3 sequence is 11 residues long. Trimming stripped 2 bases from V and 10 bases from J, with 10 bases between. The CDR3 coding sequence is TGTGCCAGCAGCTTAGCTAGCGAACAGTACTTC. This translates into CASSLASEQYF.

The chain has TRBV13 and TRBJ1-1, with D perhaps TRBD1 (6 bases). Trimming cost V 7 bases and J 5 bases, with 20 bases left between them. Germline CDR1 is PRHDT and CDR2 is FYEKMQ (reference sequence). The CDR3 extends over 15 amino acids. CDR3 DNA: TGTGCCAGCACCACATCCCGGGGGGCGCTGACTGAAGCTTTCTTT. It yields the protein CASTTSRGALTEAFF.

V usage is TRBV6-5 and J usage is TRBJ2-1, with D possibly being TRBD1 (8 bases). The V gene lost 8 bases and the J gene lost 0 bases, with 14 bases spanning the gap. Germline V gene lookup returns CDR1 MNHEY and CDR2 SVGAGI. The CDR3 spans 15 residues. The CDR3 sequence: CASGGDRFSYNEQFF. In DNA, the CDR3 is TGTGCCAGCGGGGGGGACAGGTTCTCCTACAATGAGCAGTTCTTC.

The chain uses TRBV7-8 and TRBJ1-3, with TRBD1 identical over 9 bases. This CDR3 has 15 amino acids. CDR1 and CDR2 (germline): SGHVS, FQNEAQ. Germline trimming cut 6 bases from V and 1 base from J; bases unmatched to any gene: 4. In DNA, the CDR3 is TGTGCCAGCAGTTCCGGGACAGGGTCTGGAAACACCATATATTTT. It encodes CASSSGTGSGNTIYF.